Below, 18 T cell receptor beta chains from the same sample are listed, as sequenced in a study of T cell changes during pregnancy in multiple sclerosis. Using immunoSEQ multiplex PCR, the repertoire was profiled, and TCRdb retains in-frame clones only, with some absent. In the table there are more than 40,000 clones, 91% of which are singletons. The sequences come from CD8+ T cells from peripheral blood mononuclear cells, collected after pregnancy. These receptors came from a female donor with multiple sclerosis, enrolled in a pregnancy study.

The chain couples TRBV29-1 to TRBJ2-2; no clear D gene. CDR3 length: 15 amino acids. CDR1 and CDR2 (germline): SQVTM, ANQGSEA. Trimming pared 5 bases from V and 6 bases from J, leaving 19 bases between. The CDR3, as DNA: TGCAGCGTTCGTACGCCGTTGTCGGTCGCCGGGGAGCTGTTTTTT. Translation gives CSVRTPLSVAGELFF.

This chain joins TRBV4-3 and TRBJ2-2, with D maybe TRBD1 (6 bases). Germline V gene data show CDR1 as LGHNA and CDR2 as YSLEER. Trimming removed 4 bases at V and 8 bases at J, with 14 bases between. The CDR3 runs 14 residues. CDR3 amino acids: CASSPMGASGELFF. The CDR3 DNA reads TGCGCCAGCAGCCCCATGGGGGCATCGGGGGAGCTGTTTTTT.

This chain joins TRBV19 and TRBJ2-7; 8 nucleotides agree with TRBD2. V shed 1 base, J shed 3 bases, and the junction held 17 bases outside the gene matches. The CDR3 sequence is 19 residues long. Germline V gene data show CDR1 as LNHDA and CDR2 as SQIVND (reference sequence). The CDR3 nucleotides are TGTGCCAGTAGTATAGGTTCGGGGGGAACCGGGACTAGACTCTACGAGCAGTACTTC. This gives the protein CASSIGSGGTGTRLYEQYF.

CDR3 DNA sequence: TGTGCCACCCAGGTTGACTATGAGCCCTACAATGAGCAGTTCTTC. Translated, it gives CATQVDYEPYNEQFF. The rearrangement joins TRBV19 to TRBJ2-1; weak D call: TRBD2 (5 bases). Germline assignment: CDR1 LNHDA and CDR2 SQIVND (reference sequence). This CDR3 is built from 15 residues. V lost 10 bases to trimming and J lost 2 bases, with 18 bases between them.

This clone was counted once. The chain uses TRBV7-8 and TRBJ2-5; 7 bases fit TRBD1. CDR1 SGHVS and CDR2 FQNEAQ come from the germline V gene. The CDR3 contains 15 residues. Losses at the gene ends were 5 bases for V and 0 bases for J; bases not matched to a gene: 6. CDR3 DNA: TGTGCCAGCAGCACATACGGGACAGACCAAGAGACCCAGTACTTC. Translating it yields CASSTYGTDQETQYF.

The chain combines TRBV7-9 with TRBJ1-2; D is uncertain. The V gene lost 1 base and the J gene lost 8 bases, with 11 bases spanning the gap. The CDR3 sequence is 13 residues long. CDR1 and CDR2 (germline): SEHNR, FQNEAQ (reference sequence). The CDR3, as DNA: TGTGCCAGCAGCTTAGGGGGAGCGGGCGGCTACACCTTC. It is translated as CASSLGGAGGYTF.

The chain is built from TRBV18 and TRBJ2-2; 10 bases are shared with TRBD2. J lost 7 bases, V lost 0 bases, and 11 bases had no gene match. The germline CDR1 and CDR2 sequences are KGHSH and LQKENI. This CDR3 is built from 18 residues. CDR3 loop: CASSPPLAGAEVGGELFF. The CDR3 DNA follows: TGTGCCAGCTCACCACCGCTAGCGGGGGCCGAAGTAGGCGGGGAGCTGTTTTTT.

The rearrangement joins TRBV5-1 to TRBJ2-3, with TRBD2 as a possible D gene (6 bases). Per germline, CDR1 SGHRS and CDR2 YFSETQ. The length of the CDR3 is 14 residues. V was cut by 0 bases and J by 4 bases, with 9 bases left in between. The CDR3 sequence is CASSLGLGADTQYF. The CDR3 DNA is TGCGCCAGCAGCTTGGGACTAGGAGCAGATACGCAGTATTTT.

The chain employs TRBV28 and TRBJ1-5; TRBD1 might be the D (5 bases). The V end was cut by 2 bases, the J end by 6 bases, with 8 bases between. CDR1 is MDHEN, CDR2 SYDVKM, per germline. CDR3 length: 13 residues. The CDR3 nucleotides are TGTGCCAGCAGTTTAGGGCAGGGTCAGCCCCAGCATTTT. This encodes CASSLGQGQPQHF.

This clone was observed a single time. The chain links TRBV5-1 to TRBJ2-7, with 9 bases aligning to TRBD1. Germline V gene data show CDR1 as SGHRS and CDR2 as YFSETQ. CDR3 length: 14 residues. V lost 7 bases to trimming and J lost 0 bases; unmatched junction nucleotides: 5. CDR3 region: CASFGDRDSYEQYF. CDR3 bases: TGCGCCAGCTTTGGGGACAGGGACTCCTACGAGCAGTACTTC.

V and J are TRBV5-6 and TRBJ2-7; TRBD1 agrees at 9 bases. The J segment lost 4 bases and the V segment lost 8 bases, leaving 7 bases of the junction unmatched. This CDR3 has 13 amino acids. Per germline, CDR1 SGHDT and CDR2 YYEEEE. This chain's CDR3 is CASGGTGPYEQYF. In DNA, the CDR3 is TGTGCCAGTGGAGGGACAGGGCCTTACGAGCAGTACTTC.

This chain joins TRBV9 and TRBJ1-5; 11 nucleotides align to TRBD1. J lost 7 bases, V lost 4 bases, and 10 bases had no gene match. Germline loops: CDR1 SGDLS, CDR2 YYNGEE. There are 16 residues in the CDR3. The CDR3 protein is CASSPRIRDRGQPQHF. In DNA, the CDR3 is TGTGCCAGCAGCCCCCGCATCCGGGACAGGGGGCAGCCCCAGCATTTT. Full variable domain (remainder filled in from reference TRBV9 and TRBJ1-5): DSGVTQTPKHLITATGQRVTLRCSPRSGDLSVYWYQQSLDQGLQFLIQYYNGEERAKGNILERFSAQQFPDLHSELNLSSLELGDSALYFCASSPRIRDRGQPQHFGDGTRLSIL.

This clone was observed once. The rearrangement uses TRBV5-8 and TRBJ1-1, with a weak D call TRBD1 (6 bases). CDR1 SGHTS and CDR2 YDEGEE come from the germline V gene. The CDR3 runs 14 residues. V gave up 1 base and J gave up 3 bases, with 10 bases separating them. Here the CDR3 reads CASSLQGSYTEAFF. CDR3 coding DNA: TGTGCCAGCAGCTTGCAGGGGAGTTACACTGAAGCTTTCTTT.

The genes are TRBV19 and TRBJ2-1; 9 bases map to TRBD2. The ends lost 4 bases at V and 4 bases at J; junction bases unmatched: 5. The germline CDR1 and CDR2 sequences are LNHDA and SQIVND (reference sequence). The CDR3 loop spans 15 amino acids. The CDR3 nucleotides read TGTGCCAGTAGTAAGACTAGCGGACAGTACAATGAGCAGTTCTTC. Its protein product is CASSKTSGQYNEQFF.

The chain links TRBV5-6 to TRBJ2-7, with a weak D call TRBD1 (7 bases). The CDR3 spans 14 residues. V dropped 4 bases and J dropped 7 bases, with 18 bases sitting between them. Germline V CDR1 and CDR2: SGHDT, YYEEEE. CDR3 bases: TGTGCCAGCAGCCACACAGGGGTTCGGGGGGAGCAGTACTTC. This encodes CASSHTGVRGEQYF.

CDR3 nucleotide sequence: TGTGCCAGCAGCGGGGACTCTTCCTACGAGCAGTACTTC. Its protein is CASSGDSSYEQYF. The chain recombines TRBV9 with TRBJ2-7, with D perhaps TRBD2 (6 bases). This CDR3 is built from 13 residues. Germline CDR1 is SGDLS and CDR2 is YYNGEE. The germline V and J ends were trimmed by 3 bases and 1 base, with 8 bases remaining between them.

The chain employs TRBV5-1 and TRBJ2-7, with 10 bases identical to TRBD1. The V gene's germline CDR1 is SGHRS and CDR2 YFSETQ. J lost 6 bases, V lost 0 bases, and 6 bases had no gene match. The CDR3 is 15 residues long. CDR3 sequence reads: CASSLGGTGDFEQYF. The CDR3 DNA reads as TGCGCCAGCAGCTTGGGGGGGACAGGGGACTTCGAGCAGTACTTC. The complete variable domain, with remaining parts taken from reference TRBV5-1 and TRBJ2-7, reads KAGVTQTPRYLIKTRGQQVTLSCSPISGHRSVSWYQQTPGQGLQFLFEYFSETQRNKGNFPGRFSGRQFSNSRSEMNVSTLELGDSALYLCASSLGGTGDFEQYFGPGTRLTVT.

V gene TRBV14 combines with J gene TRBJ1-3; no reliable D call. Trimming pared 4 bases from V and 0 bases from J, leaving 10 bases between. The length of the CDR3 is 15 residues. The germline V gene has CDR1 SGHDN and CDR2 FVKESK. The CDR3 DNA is TGTGCCAGCAGCCCACTCTGGTCCTCTGGAAACACCATATATTTT. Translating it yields CASSPLWSSGNTIYF.